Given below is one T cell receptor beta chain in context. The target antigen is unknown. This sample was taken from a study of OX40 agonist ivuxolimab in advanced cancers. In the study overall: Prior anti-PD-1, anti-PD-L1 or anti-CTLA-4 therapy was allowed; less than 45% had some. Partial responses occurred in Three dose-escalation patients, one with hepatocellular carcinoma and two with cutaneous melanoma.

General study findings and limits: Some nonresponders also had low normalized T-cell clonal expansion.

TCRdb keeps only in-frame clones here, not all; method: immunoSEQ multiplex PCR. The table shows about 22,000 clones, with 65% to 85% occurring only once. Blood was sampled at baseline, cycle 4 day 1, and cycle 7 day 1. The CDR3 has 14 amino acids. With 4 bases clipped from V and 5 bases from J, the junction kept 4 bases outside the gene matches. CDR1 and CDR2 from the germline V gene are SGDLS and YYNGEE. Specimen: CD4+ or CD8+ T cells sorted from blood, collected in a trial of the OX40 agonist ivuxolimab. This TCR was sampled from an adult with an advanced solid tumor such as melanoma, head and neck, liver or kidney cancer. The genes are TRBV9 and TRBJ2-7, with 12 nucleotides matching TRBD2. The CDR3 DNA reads TGTGCCAGCAGCCCAGGACTAGCGGGAAACGAGCAGTACTTC. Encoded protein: CASSPGLAGNEQYF.